What follows are 5 T cell receptor beta chains derived from one specimen sequenced in a study of beta chain features in type 1 diabetes. Expressed TCRB transcripts were sequenced after all isolated RNA was converted to cDNA. Clones were sequenced by immunoSEQ multiplex PCR, and TCRdb holds only the in-frame ones, with some missing. The sample lists more than 300,000 clones; more than 13% were seen once. The sample consisted of naive CD4+ T cells from blood. The receptors were sampled from a woman younger than 35 in good health.

This clone was observed a few times. J is TRBJ1-1 and V is TRBV9; D not resolved. V lost 4 bases and J lost 1, with 20 bases in between. This CDR3 spans 17 amino acids. Germline V gives CDR1 SGDLS, CDR2 YYNGEE. This CDR3 is CASSPGRVRSGNTEAFF. The CDR3 DNA follows: TGTGCCAGCAGCCCGGGGAGGGTTAGATCGGGGAACACTGAAGCTTTCTTT.

This clone was detected only a few times. The genes are TRBV18 and TRBJ2-7; D is undetermined. The CDR3 totals 14 residues. V lost 2 bases to trimming and J lost 5 bases, with 13 bases between them. Germline CDR1 reads KGHSH; CDR2 reads LQKENI. The CDR3 loop is CASSPSVGVHEQYF. In nucleotides, the CDR3 is TGTGCCAGCTCACCATCGGTAGGAGTCCACGAGCAGTACTTC.

This clone was recorded a few times. The chain uses TRBV7-2 and TRBJ2-1; D call uncertain. V lost 2 bases to trimming and J lost 6 bases, with 11 bases between them. The CDR3 has 14 amino acids. CDR1 and CDR2 (germline): SGHTA, FQGNSA. In DNA, the CDR3 is TGTGCCAGCAGCTTATTTGGCTCCCTCAATGAGCAGTTCTTC. Its protein is CASSLFGSLNEQFF.

This clone occurred a few times. V gene TRBV4-2 combines with J gene TRBJ2-2, with D maybe TRBD1 (5 bases). Germline V lookup: CDR1 LGHNA, CDR2 YNFKEQ. The CDR3 extends over 15 amino acids. The ends were cut back, 4 bases at V and 7 bases at J, with 16 bases in the middle. CDR3 loop: CASSLTNQGNGELFF. Written as DNA, the CDR3 is TGTGCCAGCAGCCTGACAAATCAGGGAAACGGGGAGCTGTTTTTT.

A few counts support this clone. This chain links TRBV7-2 with TRBJ2-5, with a possible D match to TRBD1 (5 bases). The CDR3 is 16 residues long. V lost 2 bases and J lost 5, with 18 bases in between. The germline gives CDR1 SGHTA, CDR2 FQGNSA. The CDR3 coding sequence is TGTGCCAGCAGCTTAATGATTTTGGCAGGGTCCGAGACCCAGTACTTC. Its translation: CASSLMILAGSETQYF.